These T cell receptor beta chains were read from a single sample in a study of response to subunit inactivated influenza vaccine. TCRdb called the RT-PCR reads again in MiXCR, with one record for every CDR3 protein. Of roughly 520,000 distinct CDR3 sequences in the sample, about 25% are singletons; the top ten hold around 1.8%. The sequencing used CD4+ T cells sorted from PBMCs, collected roughly 5 days after vaccination. Receptors were obtained from a man aged 45-65 years who received an inactivated influenza vaccine. The CDR3 runs from the conserved cysteine through the conserved F or W. The order of the fields is clone size, V gene, D gene, J gene, CDR3 DNA, CDR3 protein. D genes are given only for firm matches. Rows may omit the clone size; those that give it use once, few, many or a size class.

>.|TRBV7-2|TRBD2|TRBJ2-7
TGTGCCAGCAGACTGACTAGCGGGAGGGCCTACGAGCAGTACTTC
CASRLTSGRAYEQYF
>many|TRBV5-1|TRBD1|TRBJ2-1
TGCGCCAGCAGCACACGGACAGGGGCGTACAATGAGCAGTTCTTC
CASSTRTGAYNEQFF
>few|TRBV2|.|TRBJ1-5
TGTGCCAGCAGTGAGTTTCAGGGTGGCAATCAGCCCCAGCATTTT
CASSEFQGGNQPQHF
>few|TRBV20-1|TRBD1|TRBJ2-5
TGCAGTGCTAGACCCCTCCGACAGGGGAGGCAAGAGACCCAGTACTTC
CSARPLRQGRQETQYF
>.|TRBV6-1|.|TRBJ2-3
TGTGCCAGCAGGGCCAGAGGGCCCACAGATACGCAGTATTTT
CASRARGPTDTQYF
>.|TRBV7-2|.|TRBJ1-6
TGTGCCAGCAGTTTTCCAAAATCACCCCTCCACTTT
CASSFPKSPLHF
>.|TRBV29-1|.|TRBJ2-1
TGCAGCGTAGCACTGCGGAATGAGCAGTTCTTC
CSVALRNEQFF
>few|TRBV5-1|TRBD2|TRBJ2-3
TGCGCCAGCAGCTCAGGCGGGAGGGCAGATACGCAGTATTTT
CASSSGGRADTQYF
>.|TRBV5-5|TRBD2|TRBJ2-7
TGTGCCAGCAGCTTCCAGACTAGCGGGGGGGCCCGGGGCTACGAGCAGTACTTC
CASSFQTSGGARGYEQYF
>.|TRBV12-3/TRBV12-4|.|TRBJ1-5
TGTGCCAGCAGAGGATCGCGCGGTAGCAATCAGCCCCAGCATTTT
CASRGSRGSNQPQHF
>few|TRBV7-2|.|TRBJ2-7
TGTGCCAGCAGCTTAGTAGGTTTTTACGAGCAGTACTTC
CASSLVGFYEQYF
>few|TRBV28|TRBD1|TRBJ1-2
TGTGCCAGCAGGTCGACAGGGTCCTATGGCTACACCTTC
CASRSTGSYGYTF
>.|TRBV6-2/TRBV6-3|TRBD1|TRBJ2-3
TGTGCCAGCAGGTCGACAGGGGGCGTTACAGATACGCAGTATTTT
CASRSTGGVTDTQYF
>.|TRBV12-3/TRBV12-4|.|TRBJ1-1
TGTGCCAGCAGTTTTATTGGGGACACTGAAGCTTTCTTT
CASSFIGDTEAFF
>.|TRBV20-1|TRBD1|TRBJ2-1
TGCAGTGCTAGTCAGGCTGGGACAGGGTACGACAATGAGCAGTTCTTC
CSASQAGTGYDNEQFF
>few|TRBV5-1|.|TRBJ2-1
TGCGCCAGCAGTCTCAAGTTGGTGGTCTCCTACAATGAGCAGTTCTTC
CASSLKLVVSYNEQFF
>.|TRBV7-9|TRBD2|TRBJ2-1
TGTGCCAGCAGCCCCGGGGAGCGGGAGGACCACAATGAGCAGTTCTTC
CASSPGEREDHNEQFF
>few|TRBV18|TRBD2|TRBJ2-1
TGTGCCAGCTCACCGGGACTAGCGGGATCTAATGAGCAGTTCTTC
CASSPGLAGSNEQFF
>.|TRBV7-8|TRBD2|TRBJ2-1
TGTGCCAGCAGCTTAGAACGGACTAGTAACTACAATGAGCAGTTCTTC
CASSLERTSNYNEQFF
>few|TRBV29-1|.|TRBJ2-3
TGCAGCATGAGTAGGGGCCCAGATACGCAGTATTTT
CSMSRGPDTQYF
>many|TRBV9|TRBD2|TRBJ2-1
TGTGCCAGCAGCGTAGGGCTAGCGGGGGTCAATGAGCAGTTCTTC
CASSVGLAGVNEQFF
>.|TRBV5-5|.|TRBJ2-2
TGTGCCAGCAGCTTGGGGGCAGGCGCTAGCACCGGGGAGCTGTTTTTT
CASSLGAGASTGELFF